This TCR beta chain was identified in a study of blood T cell repertoires in COVID-19. In the authors' workflow: Estimation of nucleated cell counts relied on the amplification of reference gene primers. Libraries were prepared by immunoSEQ multiplex PCR; TCRdb keeps only in-frame clonotypes and omits some of them. The DNA was the basis for D and trimming; V, J and clone size are from that table. The sample records 370,000 or so clones, roughly 86% being singletons. Sequenced: peripheral blood. This clonotype originated in a human donor with acute or convalescent COVID-19. The donor label of this sample is uncertain.

In DNA form, the CDR3 reads TGCAGCGTTGGAGTTGGGCCTGTTTCAACTAATGAAAAACTGTTTTTT. Its protein is CSVGVGPVSTNEKLFF. The chain is built from TRBV29-1 and TRBJ1-4, with no clear D. V was shortened by 4 bases and J by 0 bases, with 15 bases between the two germline ends. CDR1 is SQVTM, CDR2 ANQGSEA, per germline. The CDR3 extends over 16 amino acids.